The clone carrying this T cell receptor (beta chain) was seen a single time. The data derive from a study of cytomegalovirus exposure and HLA in healthy donors. V lost 5 bases and J lost 6; bases outside the gene matches: 4. The CDR3 totals 14 residues. CDR1 is SEHNR, CDR2 FQNEAQ, per germline (reference sequence). The PCR had 60 Vbeta and 13 Jbeta primers. The data were produced by immunoSEQ multiplex PCR, yet TCRdb's version contains in-frame clones alone and is incomplete. This table has about 72,000 clones, over 50% appearing once. The receptor was isolated from a man aged 40-49 years in good health and CMV-seropositive. This chain connects TRBV7-9 to TRBJ2-3; 11 bases match TRBD2. Sequenced sample: PBMCs. CDR3 in DNA: TGTGCCAGCAGCCGTAGCGGGGGGGTCGATACGCAGTATTTT. Its translation is CASSRSGGVDTQYF.